The 23 T cell receptor beta chains listed next were all sequenced from one sample in a study of T cell changes during pregnancy in multiple sclerosis (dated by TCRdb to 2018 to 2020). Library creation used the immunoSEQ multiplex PCR assay. TCRdb stores this immuneACCESS table with in-frame sequences only. Part of the clones is absent; in the studies checked, under half of the shortfall reflects unresolved V genes, and no reason is known for the rest. This sample gives fewer than 50,000 clones in total; approximately 90% of them show up just once. The ten biggest clones cover around 7.2% of the sample. The material sequenced was CD8+ T cells from peripheral blood mononuclear cells, taken in the third trimester of pregnancy. The source is a female donor with multiple sclerosis, enrolled in a pregnancy study.

The genes are TRBV19 and TRBJ2-1; a possible D gene is TRBD1 (6 bases). Trimming removed 8 bases from V and 8 bases from J, with 13 bases in between. Germline assignment: CDR1 LNHDA and CDR2 SQIVND (reference sequence). This CDR3 spans 12 amino acids. The DNA of the CDR3 is TGTGCCAGTCGTCAGGGGTTGGATGAGCAGTTCTTC. Encoded protein: CASRQGLDEQFF.

The chain employs TRBV18 and TRBJ2-7, with D perhaps TRBD2 (5 bases). V lost 7 bases and J 7 bases, leaving 8 bases between the germline ends. The CDR3 covers 10 residues. Germline loops: CDR1 KGHSH, CDR2 LQKENI. CDR3 sequence (DNA): TGTGCCAGCTGTCCGGGGGAGCAGTACTTC. Translation gives CASCPGEQYF.

This chain's CDR3 is CAWSVLAAGQETQYF. CDR3 sequence (DNA): TGTGCCTGGAGTGTTCTAGCGGCGGGCCAAGAGACCCAGTACTTC. The rearrangement uses TRBV30 and TRBJ2-5; 7 positions agree with TRBD2. With V trimmed by 0 bases and J by 1 base, 5 bases remained unmatched. The CDR3 consists of 15 residues. CDR1 is GTSNPN and CDR2 is SVGIG in the germline V gene (reference sequence).

This sequence joins TRBV19 and TRBJ1-2; TRBD1 agrees at 7 bases. The trim removed 6 bases at V and 7 bases at J, leaving 14 bases unmatched. The germline V gene encodes CDR1 LNHDA and CDR2 SQIVND (reference sequence). This CDR3 has 15 residues. The CDR3 bases are TGTGCCAGTAGCCCTTATACCTCAGGGGGAGCTGGCTACACCTTC. This gives the protein CASSPYTSGGAGYTF.

The chain is built from TRBV27 and TRBJ2-7; 8 bases map to TRBD2. Per germline, CDR1 MNHEY and CDR2 SMNVEV (reference sequence). This CDR3 spans 14 amino acids. The V gene end was trimmed by 5 bases and the J gene end by 5 bases; junction bases not matched to a gene: 8. CDR3 protein: CASSPLAGGNEQYF. CDR3 in DNA: TGTGCCAGCAGTCCCCTGGCGGGGGGAAACGAGCAGTACTTC.

The chain has TRBV27 and TRBJ2-1; 8 bases are shared with TRBD1. CDR1 and CDR2 from the germline V gene are MNHEY and SMNVEV (reference sequence). The CDR3 is made up of 17 amino acids. V gave up 7 bases and J gave up 2 bases; unmatched junction bases: 13. CDR3 bases: TGTGCCAGCACCTCCTCGGCCGGGACAGGCGCCTACAATGAGCAGTTCTTC. Translation: CASTSSAGTGAYNEQFF.

V and J are TRBV28 and TRBJ2-7; weak D call: TRBD1 (6 bases). CDR3 length: 12 amino acids. Trimming removed 6 bases at V and 3 bases at J, with 9 bases between. CDR1 MDHEN and CDR2 SYDVKM come from the germline V gene. CDR3 nucleotide sequence: TGTGCCAGCAGCTACAGGGTCTACGAGCAGTACTTC. It translates to CASSYRVYEQYF.

J is TRBJ1-5 and V is TRBV27, with 8 bases lining up with TRBD1. Germline loops: CDR1 MNHEY, CDR2 SMNVEV (reference sequence). The V and J ends lost 4 bases and 4 bases, in that order; junction bases with no gene match: 3. The CDR3 has 14 amino acids. CDR3 residues: CASSSRQGNQPQHF. CDR3 DNA: TGTGCCAGCAGTTCAAGACAGGGGAATCAGCCCCAGCATTTT.

V and J are TRBV27 and TRBJ2-4, with 8 bases lining up with TRBD1. The trim removed 6 bases at V and 7 bases at J, leaving 8 bases unmatched. CDR3 length equals 14 residues. In germline, CDR1 is MNHEY, CDR2 SMNVEV (reference sequence). The CDR3 spells CASSSLQGANIQYF. Written as DNA, the CDR3 is TGTGCCAGCAGCTCCCTTCAGGGGGCTAACATTCAGTACTTC.

This clone was counted a single time. This chain links TRBV2 with TRBJ2-7; 9 bases are shared with TRBD2. The length of the CDR3 is 16 residues. In germline, CDR1 is SNHLY, CDR2 FYNNEI. V trimming: 4 bases; J trimming: 1 base; junction bases outside the gene matches: 8. The CDR3 nucleotides are TGTGCCAGCAGTGGAGGGCTAGCGGGGTTATCCTACGAGCAGTACTTC. Amino acid sequence: CASSGGLAGLSYEQYF.

This clone was found a few times. The V and J genes are TRBV6-4 and TRBJ2-1; 10 nucleotides align to TRBD2. The CDR3 totals 16 residues. The germline V gene encodes CDR1 MRHNA and CDR2 SNTAGT. V was clipped by 3 bases and J by 10 bases; unmatched bases: 12. CDR3 coding DNA: TGTGCCAGCAGTGAAGGTGGGAGCGGGGGGGCTCAGGAGCAGTTCTTC. It codes for CASSEGGSGGAQEQFF.

The CDR3 protein is CAISESGASAEQYF. The CDR3 DNA is TGTGCCATCAGTGAGTCGGGGGCGAGTGCCGAGCAGTACTTC. The chain couples TRBV10-3 to TRBJ2-7; D might be TRBD1 (6 bases). The length of the CDR3 is 14 residues. V lost 0 bases, J lost 6 bases, and 12 bases lay in between. CDR1 and CDR2 from the germline V gene are ENHRY and SYGVKD.

In this sample, this clone turned up once. The gene calls are TRBV4-1 and TRBJ1-1; TRBD1 might be the D (5 bases). Germline V gene sequence: CDR1 MGHRA, CDR2 YSYEKL. The V end was cut by 0 bases, the J end by 1 base, with 12 bases between. CDR3 length equals 16 residues. Here the CDR3 DNA reads TGCGCCAGCAGCCAAGAAGGGGATCGAGGGAACACTGAAGCTTTCTTT. As protein: CASSQEGDRGNTEAFF.

This clone was found once. This rearrangement joins TRBV11-3 to TRBJ1-1; 9 bases match TRBD1. The CDR3 extends over 14 amino acids. J gave up 5 bases and V 4 bases, and 5 bases lay outside the gene matches. Germline V CDR1 and CDR2: SGHNT, YENEEA. This chain's CDR3 is CASSYTGGGTEAFF. The CDR3 bases are TGTGCCAGCAGCTACACAGGGGGCGGAACTGAAGCTTTCTTT.

V is TRBV19 and J is TRBJ1-1, with D perhaps TRBD1 (6 bases). Germline CDR1 is LNHDA and CDR2 is SQIVND (reference sequence). V was pared by 3 bases and J by 0 bases, with 8 bases between. The CDR3 has 14 amino acids. This chain's CDR3 is CASSIGGLNTEAFF. DNA for the CDR3: TGTGCCAGTAGTATTGGGGGCTTGAACACTGAAGCTTTCTTT.

This chain connects TRBV2 to TRBJ1-2; no reliable D call. Germline V gene lookup returns CDR1 SNHLY and CDR2 FYNNEI. Trimming pared 7 bases from V and 4 bases from J, leaving 16 bases between. The CDR3 extends over 14 amino acids. CDR3 in amino acids: CASTTFLKPYGYTF. The CDR3 DNA reads TGTGCCAGCACCACTTTCCTTAAGCCCTATGGCTACACCTTC.

The V call is TRBV7-2, the J call TRBJ1-1; 10 nucleotides agree with TRBD1. The CDR3 has 17 residues. CDR1 and CDR2 from the germline V gene are SGHTA and FQGNSA. Trimming at V came to 3 bases and at J to 0 bases, leaving 7 bases not matched to a gene. CDR3 nucleotides: TGTGCCAGCAGCTTCTCACCAGGACAGGGGGTGAACACTGAAGCTTTCTTT. Its protein product is CASSFSPGQGVNTEAFF.

The chain uses TRBV7-9 and TRBJ2-1, with 8 bases matching TRBD2. CDR1 is SEHNR and CDR2 is FQNEAQ in the germline V gene (reference sequence). V lost 2 bases to trimming and J lost 1 base; unmatched junction nucleotides: 4. This CDR3 contains 16 residues. In nucleotides, the CDR3 is TGTGCCAGCAGCTTAAGCCTAGCGGGTTCCTACAATGAGCAGTTCTTC. This encodes CASSLSLAGSYNEQFF.

This chain links TRBV9 with TRBJ2-7; TRBD1 agrees at 7 bases. The CDR3 is 15 amino acids. The J segment lost 4 bases and the V segment lost 3 bases, leaving 10 bases of the junction unmatched. Germline V lookup: CDR1 SGDLS, CDR2 YYNGEE. The CDR3 bases are TGTGCCAGCAGCGCGGGGACAGCCCCTACGTACGAGCAGTACTTC. Encoded protein: CASSAGTAPTYEQYF.

The rearrangement uses TRBV18 and TRBJ2-2; D possibly corresponds to TRBD2 (5 bases). Trimming cost V 4 bases and J 8 bases, with 20 bases left between them. The CDR3 spans 16 residues. Germline values: CDR1 KGHSH, CDR2 LQKENI. CDR3 DNA: TGTGCCAGCTCACTCACTGCTCGCCGCCGGACTGGGGAGCTGTTTTTT. This translates into CASSLTARRRTGELFF.

This sequence joins TRBV19 and TRBJ2-3, with 8 bases that match TRBD1. Germline V gene sequence: CDR1 LNHDA, CDR2 SQIVND (reference sequence). The trim removed 5 bases at V and 6 bases at J, leaving 7 bases unmatched. The CDR3 is 14 amino acids. The CDR3 loop is CASSPRGLVDTQYF. CDR3 nucleotides: TGTGCCAGTAGTCCCAGGGGGCTAGTGGATACGCAGTATTTT.

This chain joins TRBV6-6 and TRBJ1-2, with D possibly TRBD1 on 5 matching bases. V shed 4 bases and J shed 4 bases, with 19 bases lying between them. The CDR3 spans 16 residues. Germline CDR1 and CDR2: MNHNY and SVGAGI (reference sequence). The CDR3 DNA sequence: TGTGCCAGCAGTTCCCCGACAGTCTCAGTCGGCTATGGCTACACCTTC. Amino acids: CASSSPTVSVGYGYTF.

J is TRBJ1-1 and V is TRBV11-2, with 8 bases identical to TRBD1. V lost 5 bases and J lost 8; bases outside the gene matches: 7. CDR1 is SGHAT and CDR2 is FQNNGV in the germline V gene. The CDR3 covers 13 residues. CDR3 bases: TGTGCCAGCAGCATAGGGACAGGTCCCGAAGCTTTCTTT. It translates to CASSIGTGPEAFF. The whole variable domain, filled in from reference TRBV11-2 and TRBJ1-1, reads EAGVAQSPRYKIIEKRQSVAFWCNPISGHATLYWYQQILGQGPKLLIQFQNNGVVDDSQLPKDRFSAERLKGVDSTLKIQPAKLEDSAVYLCASSIGTGPEAFFGQGTRLTVV.